This is a list of T cell receptor beta chains from one sample in a study of cytomegalovirus exposure and HLA in healthy donors. The repertoire was sequenced with immunoSEQ multiplex PCR; TCRdb's copy has only in-frame clones and lacks some. The profile shows approximately 190,000 clones, around 86% of them singletons. The specimen was PBMCs. Receptor source: a man aged 40-49 years in good health and CMV-seropositive. The CDR3 runs from the conserved cysteine through the conserved F or W. Fields, in order: J gene, V gene, CDR3 protein.

TRBJ1-2 TRBV4-3 CASSQNAGLPAGGYTF
TRBJ1-1 TRBV27 CASSSRRQGLNTEAFF
TRBJ2-7 TRBV2 CASSLDRGLDEQYF
TRBJ1-4 TRBV19 CASSTGGKLFF
TRBJ2-3 TRBV9 CASSVVPSTDTQYF
TRBJ1-1 TRBV11-2 CASSLVGGNGEAFF
TRBJ2-3 TRBV4-1 CASSQLAGGNGDTQYF
TRBJ2-7 TRBV29-1 CSVELRDEQYF
TRBJ2-5 TRBV7-2 CASSPELLAGETQYF
TRBJ2-1 TRBV9 CASSVGTSGGLTDNEQFF
TRBJ1-3 TRBV4-3 CASSQAPMSGNTIYF
TRBJ1-4 TRBV2 CASSNDNNEKLFF
TRBJ2-5 TRBV9 CASSRRGGIQETQYF
TRBJ1-4 TRBV6-1 CASSTGTLPEKLFF
TRBJ2-3 TRBV19 CASRTSGTDTQYF
TRBJ1-2 TRBV5-6 CASVGQGLGYGYTF
TRBJ1-2 TRBV13 CASSLGQGGNPDGYTF
TRBJ2-7 TRBV7-8 CASSFRETLGEQYF
TRBJ2-4 TRBV6-5 CASSYRGRRHIQYF
TRBJ2-6 TRBV9 CASSAPGGAGANVLTF
TRBJ2-5 TRBV4-3 CASSQWRGVGQETQYF
TRBJ2-5 TRBV28 CASSHAGGYQETQYF
TRBJ2-3 TRBV29-1 CSVEDGSRGDTQYF
TRBJ2-5 TRBV5-4 CASSSTSAETQYF
TRBJ2-7 TRBV28 CASSSADRVLQYEQYF
TRBJ1-1 TRBV9 CASSVGPTPGTEAFF
TRBJ2-7 TRBV27 CASSLEGYEQYF
TRBJ1-5 TRBV5-6 CASSARGGSGQPQHF
TRBJ2-7 TRBV5-1 CASSLGGRVKDEQYF
TRBJ1-5 TRBV30 CAWETGGGNQPQHF
TRBJ2-1 TRBV9 CASSSFRGTSGGSSYNEQFF
TRBJ1-1 TRBV6-1 CASSETGAMNTEAFF
TRBJ2-2 TRBV7-3 CASSIQGNTGELFF
TRBJ2-1 TRBV5-1 CASSLGLAGGTSSYNEQFF
TRBJ2-2 TRBV11-3 CASSLDRIDRTTGELFF
TRBJ1-2 TRBV4-3 CASSQRGTEYNYGYTF
TRBJ1-5 TRBV5-6 CASSRRGGLDQPQHF
TRBJ2-5 TRBV9 CASSVGLGQETQYF
TRBJ2-7 TRBV18 CASSLKENPEQYF
TRBJ2-1 TRBV18 CASSPREDYSYNEQFF
TRBJ1-1 TRBV5-6 CASSLIGEGTEAFF
TRBJ2-7 TRBV9 CASSLSWASSGEQYF
TRBJ2-7 TRBV30 CAWSFYRAYEQYF
TRBJ1-1 TRBV6-1 CASKSAGMNTEAFF
TRBJ2-2 TRBV15 CATSRQGGGELFF
TRBJ2-1 TRBV27 CASSSSGGGSNEQFF
TRBJ2-5 TRBV30 CAWSVGSGGETQYF
TRBJ2-5 TRBV7-9 CASSRSGQRDETQYF
TRBJ1-5 TRBV27 CASSLSGRGNQPQHF
TRBJ2-6 TRBV5-1 CASSLAGALSGANVLTF
TRBJ2-3 TRBV14 CASSLLGSDTQYF
TRBJ1-5 TRBV7-9 CASSLYSESQPQHF
TRBJ1-4 TRBV4-2 CASSQGFRQGDEKLFF